The 3 T cell receptor beta chains in this list originate from one sample, sequenced in a study of T-cell reconstitution after alpha-beta-depleted transplantation in children. The TCRbeta library incorporated unique molecular identifiers. TCRdb re-analysed the PCR reads in MiXCR, keeping a single row per CDR3 protein. This repertoire shows around 270,000 distinct CDR3 sequences, around a tenth found once; its top ten account for less than 9%. The input for sequencing was PBMCs, taken before TCRalphabeta/CD19-depleted stem cell transplant. All receptors derive from a boy in the first two years of life with acute myeloid leukemia, due to receive a stem cell transplant.

This clonotype came up many times. This chain joins TRBV12-3 or TRBV12-4 and TRBJ1-1, with D unclear. Trimming stripped 3 bases from V and 1 base from J, with 9 bases between. This CDR3 contains 14 residues. The CDR3 here is CASSFEVTNTEAFF. The CDR3 nucleotides read TGTGCCAGCAGTTTTGAGGTGACGAACACTGAAGCTTTCTTT.

This clonotype has at least ten counts. The V gene is TRBV9, the J gene TRBJ2-5; 9 bases agree with TRBD2. This CDR3 is built from 15 residues. The germline CDR1 and CDR2 sequences are SGDLS and YYNGEE. Trimming at V came to 2 bases and at J to 5 bases, leaving 7 bases not matched to a gene. The CDR3 DNA is TGTGCCAGCAGCGTGGCGGGAGGGGTGGGGGAGACCCAGTACTTC. It encodes CASSVAGGVGETQYF.

This clonotype was observed many times. The chain combines TRBV12-3 or TRBV12-4 with TRBJ2-5; 8 bases line up with TRBD1. J was trimmed by 7 bases and V by 6 bases; bases with no gene match: 10. This CDR3 spans 14 amino acids. The CDR3 reads CASSPGTGPATQYF. CDR3 in DNA: TGTGCCAGCAGCCCAGGGACAGGTCCGGCGACCCAGTACTTC.